One and the same sample provided the 20 T cell receptor beta chains below, sequenced in a study of cytomegalovirus exposure and HLA in healthy donors. Both 60 Vbeta primers and 13 Jbeta primers went into the PCR. The assay was immunoSEQ multiplex PCR, and TCRdb's table has in-frame clones only and misses some. Counted here are approximately 190,000 clones, 82% occurring once; the ten biggest clones make up approximately 0.8%. The source material was PBMCs. These receptors originate from a woman under 30 in good health and CMV-seronegative.

The chain is built from TRBV7-9 and TRBJ2-5; 12 nucleotides align to TRBD2. J gave up 2 bases and V 5 bases, and 15 bases lay outside the gene matches. The germline gives CDR1 SEHNR, CDR2 FQNEAQ (reference sequence). The CDR3 has 19 residues. The CDR3: CASSPLIGTSGSPQETQYF. The CDR3 bases are TGTGCCAGCAGCCCCCTGATTGGGACTAGCGGGTCTCCTCAAGAGACCCAGTACTTC.

V usage is TRBV7-9 and J usage is TRBJ2-1; 8 bases are shared with TRBD2. The CDR3 length is 14 residues. Trimming at V came to 3 bases and at J to 7 bases, leaving 5 bases not matched to a gene. Germline V gives CDR1 SEHNR, CDR2 FQNEAQ (reference sequence). Written as DNA, the CDR3 is TGTGCCAGCAGCTTTCCCGGGGGGGTAAATGAGCAGTTCTTC. This translates into CASSFPGGVNEQFF.

The chain carries TRBV5-1 and TRBJ2-5; TRBD2 matches at 10 bases. J gave up 4 bases and V 2 bases, and 5 bases lay outside the gene matches. The CDR3 consists of 15 residues. Germline CDR1 and CDR2: SGHRS and YFSETQ. CDR3 sequence (DNA): TGCGCCAGCAGCTTTCCGACTAGCGGGCCAGAGACCCAGTACTTC. Translation gives CASSFPTSGPETQYF.

This chain links TRBV7-7 with TRBJ2-7; possible D gene TRBD1, 6 bases. The CDR3 is 13 residues long. Trimming left V 5 bases short and J 7 bases short, with 15 bases between. CDR1 and CDR2 from the germline V gene are SSHAT and FNYEAQ (reference sequence). DNA of the CDR3: TGTGCCAGCAGCCGGACAGCTTCGGGGGAGCAGTACTTC. Translated, it gives CASSRTASGEQYF.

A note on this clone: The same CDR3 also results from other DNA sequences found in this sample. The chain carries TRBV6-5 and TRBJ1-1, with 7 bases matching TRBD1. J gave up 5 bases and V 0 bases, and 6 bases lay outside the gene matches. The germline gives CDR1 MNHEY, CDR2 SVGAGI. The length of the CDR3 is 15 residues. In nucleotides, the CDR3 is TGTGCCAGCAGTTACTCTAACAGGGGATTGACTGAAGCTTTCTTT. Its protein is CASSYSNRGLTEAFF.

The chain carries TRBV5-1 and TRBJ2-3; TRBD2 is a possible D gene (7 bases). Germline V CDR1 and CDR2: SGHRS, YFSETQ. The V gene lost 1 base and the J gene lost 3 bases, with 12 bases spanning the gap. This CDR3 has 15 residues. CDR3 protein: CASSLWGGLTDTQYF. The CDR3 DNA reads as TGCGCCAGCAGCTTGTGGGGGGGCCTGACAGATACGCAGTATTTT.

This chain joins TRBV27 and TRBJ2-5; the D is unclear. The CDR3 runs 12 residues. Germline values: CDR1 MNHEY, CDR2 SMNVEV (reference sequence). V dropped 4 bases and J dropped 1 base, with 4 bases sitting between them. This chain's CDR3 is CASSSLQETQYF. CDR3 nucleotides: TGTGCCAGCAGTTCTCTCCAAGAGACCCAGTACTTC.

This clone was detected a few times. The chain uses TRBV18 and TRBJ2-1, with D possibly matching TRBD2 (6 bases). Trimming removed 2 bases from V and 10 bases from J, with 18 bases in between. The CDR3 covers 15 residues. CDR1 is KGHSH and CDR2 is LQKENI in the germline V gene. The CDR3 protein is CASSPSGLTPWEQFF. The DNA for the CDR3 is TGTGCCAGCTCACCATCGGGACTGACCCCTTGGGAGCAGTTCTTC.

The chain links TRBV7-6 to TRBJ1-2, with D possibly being TRBD1 (5 bases). V lost 5 bases and J 7 bases, leaving 17 bases between the germline ends. The CDR3 runs to 14 residues. Germline CDR1 reads SGHVS; CDR2 reads FNYEAQ. The CDR3, as DNA: TGTGCCAGCAGCCCAGCAGGGTTAGGAAGTGGCTACACCTTC. Amino acids: CASSPAGLGSGYTF.

This chain uses TRBV7-8 with TRBJ2-7, with D unresolved. The CDR3 runs 11 residues. V shed 5 bases and J shed 1 base, with 3 bases lying between them. Germline assignment: CDR1 SGHVS and CDR2 FQNEAQ. The CDR3, as DNA: TGTGCCAGCAGCCATTCCTACGAGCAGTACTTC. Amino acids: CASSHSYEQYF.

This chain uses TRBV6-4 with TRBJ2-2; possible D gene TRBD2, 6 bases. The germline CDR1 and CDR2 sequences are MRHNA and SNTAGT. There are 18 residues in the CDR3. Trimming took 2 bases from V and 3 from J, leaving 19 bases between them. The CDR3 DNA follows: TGTGCCAGCAGTGACGGAACCGGGACTTCCCCCTACACCGGGGAGCTGTTTTTT. The encoded protein is CASSDGTGTSPYTGELFF.

The chain recombines TRBV2 with TRBJ2-5, with 7 bases aligning to TRBD1. V lost 6 bases and J lost 2; bases outside the gene matches: 12. CDR3 size: 16 residues. Germline V gene lookup returns CDR1 SNHLY and CDR2 FYNNEI. CDR3: CASSQERGPVQETQYF. The CDR3 region has the DNA TGTGCCAGCAGCCAGGAGAGGGGGCCGGTACAAGAGACCCAGTACTTC.

This clone was picked up a small number of times. The chain joins TRBV2 to TRBJ1-5; no reliable D call. Germline V gene lookup returns CDR1 SNHLY and CDR2 FYNNEI. CDR3 size: 14 residues. The V end was cut by 0 bases, the J end by 6 bases, with 9 bases between. CDR3 in amino acids: CASSEAAGGQPQHF. In DNA form, the CDR3 reads TGTGCCAGCAGTGAAGCGGCAGGAGGTCAGCCCCAGCATTTT.

This chain joins TRBV9 and TRBJ1-1, with D tentatively TRBD1 (6 bases). The V gene's germline CDR1 is SGDLS and CDR2 YYNGEE. Trimming cost V 7 bases and J 3 bases, with 13 bases left between them. The CDR3 has 13 residues. CDR3: CASGRGWDTEAFF. The CDR3 coding sequence is TGTGCCAGCGGGAGGGGGTGGGACACTGAAGCTTTCTTT.

The rearrangement uses TRBV11-2 and TRBJ1-4; D possibly corresponds to TRBD1 (5 bases). Trimming shortened V by 1 base and J by 5 bases, and 8 bases separated the two germline ends. The CDR3 spans 14 residues. Per the germline V gene, CDR1 is SGHAT and CDR2 is FQNNGV. The chain's CDR3 is CASSLAPGNEKLFF. As DNA, the CDR3 is TGTGCCAGCAGCTTAGCTCCAGGGAATGAAAAACTGTTTTTT. The full variable domain, with the rest looked up from reference TRBV11-2 and TRBJ1-4, is EAGVAQSPRYKIIEKRQSVAFWCNPISGHATLYWYQQILGQGPKLLIQFQNNGVVDDSQLPKDRFSAERLKGVDSTLKIQPAKLEDSAVYLCASSLAPGNEKLFFGSGTQLSVL.

This clone has only one observation. The V call is TRBV29-1, the J call TRBJ1-1; D ambiguous. Between the trimmed V and J ends, which lost 0 bases and 3 bases, there was a span of 11 bases. In germline, CDR1 is SQVTM, CDR2 ANQGSEA. This CDR3 region has 14 residues. The CDR3 sequence: CSVEDFTLDTEAFF. DNA for the CDR3: TGCAGCGTTGAAGATTTCACCCTAGACACTGAAGCTTTCTTT.

CDR3 residues: CARSDVTRNETQYF. CDR3 DNA: TGTGCCAGAAGCGACGTCACTAGGAACGAGACCCAGTACTTC. The chain joins TRBV5-3 to TRBJ2-5; the D gene is possibly TRBD2 (5 bases). TRBV5-3 is marked as an open reading frame, function uncertain. The CDR3 runs 14 residues. Trimming cost V 4 bases and J 5 bases, with 15 bases left between them.

This CDR3 reads CSVRSGRAGELFF. The CDR3 DNA reads as TGCAGCGTACGTAGCGGGAGGGCCGGGGAGCTGTTTTTT. This chain uses TRBV29-1 with TRBJ2-2; 11 bases fit TRBD2. Looked up from germline, CDR1 is SQVTM and CDR2 is ANQGSEA. The V segment lost 6 bases and the J segment 6 bases; nucleotides outside the gene matches: 3. This CDR3 region has 13 residues.

The chain couples TRBV6-5 to TRBJ1-4, with D uncertain. The CDR3 totals 12 residues. Trimming took 5 bases from V and 5 from J, leaving 6 bases between them. CDR1 MNHEY and CDR2 SVGAGI come from the germline V gene. CDR3 sequence reads: CASSALNEKLFF. Written as DNA, the CDR3 is TGTGCCAGCAGTGCCCTAAATGAAAAACTGTTTTTT.

Only one count was recorded for this clone. The DNA of the CDR3 is TGCAGCGCCCATAGCGCGCCAGATACGCAGTATTTT. It is translated as CSAHSAPDTQYF. The V and J genes are TRBV29-1 and TRBJ2-3; possible D gene TRBD2, 5 bases. The germline V gene encodes CDR1 SQVTM and CDR2 ANQGSEA. The CDR3 extends over 12 amino acids. Trimming removed 7 bases from V and 4 bases from J, with 12 bases in between.